The sequence of this T cell receptor (beta chain) was determined in a study of read filtering for tumor transcriptome and immune sequencing. For the study at large: 8 patients were R-ISS I, about 16 were R-ISS II, six or seven were R-ISS III. After DNase treatment, RNA was made into whole-transcriptome libraries.

The table lists this clonotype with many counts. V was shortened by 2 bases and J by 2 bases, with 4 bases between the two germline ends. CDR1 is MNHEY and CDR2 is SVGEGT in the germline V gene. The CDR3 consists of 13 residues. The library was built from roughly 400 ng RNA with molecular barcoded adaptors for alpha/delta and beta/gamma chains. TCRdb processed the reads anew with MiXCR; each CDR3 protein has one entry. Found here are about 46,000 distinct CDR3 sequences, roughly 12% of them singletons; the top ten hold roughly 15%. The source is a donor aged 40 or over with multiple myeloma. Sequencing was done on a sample of a population of CD138-negative cells sorted from bone marrow. The rearrangement uses TRBV6-2 or TRBV6-3 and TRBJ2-1; no firm D call. CDR3 in amino acids: CASSYNTYNEQFF. DNA for the CDR3: TGTGCCAGCAGTTACAACACCTACAATGAGCAGTTCTTC.